This TCR beta chain appears in the sequencing data of a study of human T cells and chemical hapten exposure. On the study more broadly: Readings were taken at 6 days from patch tests that had applied 0.01% DPC to the upper back.

In this sample, this clonotype turned up a few times. As to time point: pre-sensitization, week 0. The treatment was: therapeutic diphenylcyclopropenone sensitization with weekly scalp DPC. Sample donors consisted of patients with alopecia, aged 18 to 70 years, who were suitable for DPC. TCRdb analysed the RACE reads with MiXCR anew, one entry per CDR3 protein. Among around 120,000 distinct CDR3 sequences listed, less than 15% were seen once. Germline CDR1 is MDHEN and CDR2 is SYDVKM. Between the trimmed V and J ends, which lost 6 bases and 11 bases, there was a span of 23 bases. This CDR3 is 15 amino acids long.

This sequence originates from a woman aged 18 to 35 with alopecia areata. Some clones in this sample may be carry-over from other donors' samples. The specimen comprised whole blood, sampled in connection with sensitization to the hapten diphenylcyclopropenone (DPC). The V call is TRBV28, the J call TRBJ1-5; D possibly corresponds to TRBD1 (5 bases). CDR3 sequence reads: CASSPAGTGERAQHF. As DNA, the CDR3 is TGTGCCAGCAGCCCCGCCGGGACGGGGGAAAGGGCCCAGCATTTT.